This T cell receptor beta chain stems from a study of T-cell memory formation after mild COVID-19. TCRdb re-analysed the 5' RACE reads in MiXCR, keeping a single row per CDR3 protein. The profile shows 90,000 to 120,000 distinct CDR3 sequences, over 8.5% of them singletons. Germline lookup yields CDR1 SEHNR and CDR2 FQNEAQ (reference sequence). The CDR3 contains 15 residues. Trimming cost V 2 bases and J 2 bases; bases outside gene matches: 4. The rearrangement joins TRBV7-9 to TRBJ2-3; 7 bases align to TRBD1. This TCR derives from a man aged 18 to 30 who had mild COVID-19 (a few samples of this study predate the infection). Cell type and time point are not known. Sequenced: PBMCs or a T cell subset sorted from them (not recorded which). CDR3 DNA: TGTGCCAGCAGCTTAAGGGGACAGAACACAGATACGCAGTATTTT. It yields the protein CASSLRGQNTDTQYF.